These T cell receptor beta chains were read from a single sample in a study of immune evolution from preneoplasia to lung adenocarcinoma. TCRdb's copy holds only in-frame clones and misses some; the assay was immunoSEQ multiplex PCR. The data show around 6,400 clones, around 83% seen once. Sequenced: FFPE invasive lung adenocarcinoma tissue. These TCRs come from a person between 45 and 75 years old with lung adenocarcinoma. Both conserved end residues are part of each CDR3. The D gene is left open where the match is weak. Rows may omit the clone size; those that give it use once, few, many or a size class.

j_gene: TRBJ1-1; v_gene: TRBV5-8; d_gene: -; abundance: -; CDR3aa: CASRSRPGTEAFF; CDR3nt: TGTGCCAGCAGAAGTAGACCGGGAACTGAAGCTTTCTTT
j_gene: TRBJ1-1; v_gene: TRBV29-1; d_gene: TRBD1; abundance: -; CDR3aa: CSVDETGDTEAFF; CDR3nt: TGCAGCGTTGATGAGACAGGGGATACTGAAGCTTTCTTT
j_gene: TRBJ2-5; v_gene: TRBV5-4; d_gene: -; abundance: -; CDR3aa: CASSLGGNQETQYF; CDR3nt: TGTGCCAGCAGCTTGGGTGGAAACCAAGAGACCCAGTACTTC
j_gene: TRBJ1-5; v_gene: TRBV28; d_gene: TRBD1; abundance: -; CDR3aa: CASTTGTGGNQPQHF; CDR3nt: TGTGCCAGCACCACAGGGACAGGGGGCAATCAGCCCCAGCATTTT
j_gene: TRBJ2-5; v_gene: TRBV2; d_gene: TRBD1; abundance: -; CDR3aa: CASSSGQGGAQYF; CDR3nt: TGTGCCAGCAGTTCGGGACAGGGGGGTGCCCAGTACTTC
j_gene: TRBJ1-5; v_gene: TRBV2; d_gene: -; abundance: -; CDR3aa: CASSDPGQPQHF; CDR3nt: TGTGCCAGCAGTGACCCGGGGCAGCCCCAGCATTTT
j_gene: TRBJ1-2; v_gene: TRBV18; d_gene: TRBD1; abundance: -; CDR3aa: CASSVRDRGYYGYTF; CDR3nt: TGTGCCAGCTCAGTCCGGGACAGGGGTTACTATGGCTACACCTTC
j_gene: TRBJ2-3; v_gene: TRBV14; d_gene: TRBD1; abundance: -; CDR3aa: CASSHGTAMGTDTQYF; CDR3nt: TGTGCCAGCAGCCACGGGACAGCAATGGGGACAGATACGCAGTATTTT
j_gene: TRBJ2-3; v_gene: TRBV5-1; d_gene: TRBD1; abundance: -; CDR3aa: CASNVQGTDTQYF; CDR3nt: TGCGCCAGCAACGTACAGGGGACAGATACGCAGTATTTT
j_gene: TRBJ1-6; v_gene: TRBV5-1; d_gene: -; abundance: -; CDR3aa: CASSLGPRDNYNSPLHF; CDR3nt: TGCGCCAGCAGCTTAGGTCCCCGGGACAATTATAATTCACCCCTCCACTTT
j_gene: TRBJ2-3; v_gene: TRBV11-2; d_gene: -; abundance: -; CDR3aa: CTSSLIPPDTQYF; CDR3nt: TGTACCAGCAGCTTAATCCCACCGGATACGCAGTATTTT
j_gene: TRBJ2-1; v_gene: TRBV6-1; d_gene: TRBD1; abundance: -; CDR3aa: CAVGLQGANEQFF; CDR3nt: TGTGCCGTAGGGCTTCAGGGGGCCAATGAGCAGTTCTTC
j_gene: TRBJ1-1; v_gene: TRBV29-1; d_gene: -; abundance: -; CDR3aa: CSVGAQNTEAFF; CDR3nt: TGCAGCGTTGGGGCCCAGAACACTGAAGCTTTCTTT
j_gene: TRBJ2-5; v_gene: TRBV10-1; d_gene: -; abundance: few; CDR3aa: CASSDQGGQETQYF; CDR3nt: TGCGCCAGCAGCGATCAGGGCGGCCAAGAGACCCAGTACTTC
j_gene: TRBJ2-7; v_gene: TRBV10-1; d_gene: TRBD1; abundance: few; CDR3aa: CASSESGTGGFEQYF; CDR3nt: TGCGCCAGCAGTGAGTCCGGGACAGGGGGCTTCGAGCAGTACTTC
j_gene: TRBJ1-2; v_gene: TRBV27; d_gene: -; abundance: once; CDR3aa: CASSLRTGKYGYTF; CDR3nt: TGTGCCAGCAGTTTACGTACAGGGAAGTATGGCTACACCTTC
j_gene: TRBJ2-7; v_gene: TRBV20-1; d_gene: -; abundance: once; CDR3aa: CSAAGTYEQYF; CDR3nt: TGCAGTGCTGCAGGGACCTACGAGCAGTACTTC
j_gene: TRBJ2-7; v_gene: TRBV9; d_gene: -; abundance: -; CDR3aa: CASSDLTGNEQYF; CDR3nt: TGTGCCAGCAGCGATCTTACAGGGAACGAGCAGTACTTC
j_gene: TRBJ2-1; v_gene: TRBV9; d_gene: TRBD2; abundance: -; CDR3aa: CASSPEGRGGYNEQFF; CDR3nt: TGTGCCAGCAGCCCCGAGGGTCGCGGGGGATACAATGAGCAGTTCTTC
j_gene: TRBJ1-1; v_gene: TRBV18; d_gene: -; abundance: once; CDR3aa: CASSPGTTEAFF; CDR3nt: TGTGCCAGCTCACCCGGGACTACTGAAGCTTTCTTT
j_gene: TRBJ2-7; v_gene: TRBV4-1; d_gene: -; abundance: -; CDR3aa: CASSQPGDKIYEQYF; CDR3nt: TGCGCCAGCAGCCAACCCGGGGATAAGATCTACGAGCAGTACTTC
j_gene: TRBJ2-7; v_gene: TRBV19; d_gene: -; abundance: -; CDR3aa: CASSTGAGLGYEQYF; CDR3nt: TGTGCCAGTAGTACTGGGGCAGGACTGGGCTACGAGCAGTACTTC
j_gene: TRBJ2-5; v_gene: TRBV28; d_gene: -; abundance: -; CDR3aa: CASSPTGTYQETQYF; CDR3nt: TGTGCCAGCAGTCCCACCGGGACTTACCAAGAGACCCAGTACTTC
j_gene: TRBJ2-1; v_gene: TRBV27; d_gene: TRBD2; abundance: -; CDR3aa: CASSITGLAGYEQFF; CDR3nt: TGTGCCAGCAGTATAACGGGACTAGCAGGGTATGAGCAGTTCTTC